Included here is one TCR beta chain sequence, with context. The data were obtained in a study of T cell changes during pregnancy in multiple sclerosis. Method: immunoSEQ multiplex PCR; TCRdb's copy keeps in-frame clones and lacks some. The sample includes about 32,000 clones, roughly nine tenths seen only once; the top ten take about 0.81%. Germline V lookup: CDR1 SGHRS, CDR2 YFSETQ. This CDR3 is built from 16 residues. With 4 bases clipped from V and 7 bases from J, the junction kept 17 bases outside the gene matches. This clonotype was sampled from a female donor in good health, enrolled as a control in a pregnancy study. The V call is TRBV5-1, the J call TRBJ2-7, with 7 nucleotides matching TRBD1. Material: CD4+ T cells from peripheral blood mononuclear cells, obtained after pregnancy. The DNA for the CDR3 is TGCGCCAGCAGCCCCGCGTTAGGGGGCAGGCATCTGGAGCAGTACTTC. It yields the protein CASSPALGGRHLEQYF. Based on the CDR3 plus reference TRBV5-1 and TRBJ2-7, the full variable domain is KAGVTQTPRYLIKTRGQQVTLSCSPISGHRSVSWYQQTPGQGLQFLFEYFSETQRNKGNFPGRFSGRQFSNSRSEMNVSTLELGDSALYLCASSPALGGRHLEQYFGPGTRLTVT.